This TCR beta chain derives from a study of T cells in Graves' hyperthyroidism and ophthalmopathy. The germline V and J ends were trimmed by 9 bases and 2 bases, with 14 bases remaining between them. The CDR3 is made up of 14 amino acids. The study excluded patients with uncontrolled infection, other autoimmune disease, pregnancy or lactation. Fresh peripheral blood, approximately 9.6 ml, yielded the PBMCs. This clonotype was counted at least ten times. No antigen is known for it. Study-level findings and limits: Ophthalmopathy was identified by the model a median 6.5 months ahead of onset.

Authors of the study amplified TCR beta CDR3 regions from RNA transcripts. The HTBI primer set served for first-round RT-PCR of the TCR CDR3. TCRdb analysed the multiplex PCR reads with MiXCR anew, one entry per CDR3 protein. Counted here are approximately 430,000 distinct CDR3 sequences, around 16% occurring once; the ten biggest clones make up roughly 8%. The V and J genes are TRBV12-3 or TRBV12-4 and TRBJ1-5; the D gene is possibly TRBD1 (6 bases). This clonotype was sampled from a woman under 30 with Graves' hyperthyroidism. Sequenced material: blood. The CDR3 sequence is CASLQGGGNQPQHF. As DNA, the CDR3 is TGTGCCAGTCTACAGGGCGGTGGCAATCAGCCCCAGCATTTT.